The present TCR beta chain was sequenced within a study of blood T cell repertoires in COVID-19. On the study more broadly: COVID-19 samples from acute and convalescent phases originated in the United States, Italy and Spain. T cells, B-cell-depleted T cells, or PBMCs supplied cDNA or gDNA.

Original processing methods: Counts of nucleated cells, estimated from reference gene primer amplification, were obtained. The data were produced by immunoSEQ multiplex PCR, yet TCRdb's version contains in-frame clones alone and is incomplete. Clone size and V and J calls were adopted from that table, with D and trimming inferred from the DNA. The data hold a few hundred thousand clones, with 75% to 95% observed a single time. CDR1 is ENHRY and CDR2 is SYGVKD in the germline V gene. The V end was cut by 4 bases, the J end by 1 base, with 8 bases between. CDR3 length equals 14 residues. One Seattle source followed patients from active infection through their disease course. This clone was recorded a few times.

The sample consisted of peripheral blood. J is TRBJ1-5 and V is TRBV10-3, with D possibly TRBD1 on 6 matching bases. The source of this sequence is a person in their late teens or twenties with COVID-19, enrolled during active disease. CDR3 nucleotide sequence: TGTGCCATCAGTGGGACAGCCAGCAATCAGCCCCAGCATTTT. It encodes CAISGTASNQPQHF.